A single sample gave rise to the 10 T cell receptor beta chains below, sequenced in a study of cytomegalovirus exposure and HLA in healthy donors. Profiled with immunoSEQ multiplex PCR; TCRdb holds only in-frame clones, not every one. This sample carries more than 250,000 clones, 90% of them seen once, and the ten largest clones take just over 3%. Sequenced sample: PBMCs. These receptors all stem from a young woman in good health and CMV-seronegative.

This clone was observed once. V usage is TRBV6-6 and J usage is TRBJ1-1; a possible D gene is TRBD1 (6 bases). Per the germline V gene, CDR1 is MNHNY and CDR2 is SVGAGI (reference sequence). The CDR3 is made up of 13 amino acids. Trimming stripped 7 bases from V and 4 bases from J, with 13 bases between. In DNA, the CDR3 is TGTGCCAGCACCGAGACAGGTATCACTGAAGCTTTCTTT. This codes for CASTETGITEAFF.

This chain links TRBV6-1 with TRBJ2-3; TRBD2 might be the D (5 bases). The CDR3 runs to 12 residues. Germline lookup yields CDR1 MNHNS and CDR2 SASEGT. The V and J ends lost 2 bases and 6 bases respectively, with 6 bases between them. CDR3 sequence: CASSERRDTQYF. The CDR3, as DNA: TGTGCCAGCAGTGAAAGGAGGGATACGCAGTATTTT.

The rearrangement links TRBV5-4 to TRBJ2-1, with a tentative D call TRBD1 (5 bases). CDR1 is SGHNT, CDR2 YYREEE, per germline (reference sequence). V lost 0 bases, J lost 8 bases, and 15 bases lay in between. CDR3 length: 15 residues. The CDR3 loop is CASSLVGVTRDEQFF. The CDR3 nucleotides are TGTGCCAGCAGCTTGGTAGGGGTAACCCGAGATGAGCAGTTCTTC.

The chain links TRBV28 to TRBJ1-1, with D perhaps matching TRBD1 (5 bases). CDR1 and CDR2 from the germline V gene are MDHEN and SYDVKM. The length of the CDR3 is 12 residues. Deletions cut 8 bases from V and 6 bases from J, with 13 bases between. Written as DNA, the CDR3 is TGTGCCAGCGTAGACAGCAACTCTGAAGCTTTCTTT. Amino acids: CASVDSNSEAFF.

This chain links TRBV11-2 with TRBJ2-7; TRBD1 aligns across 8 bases. Germline-derived CDR1 and CDR2 are SGHAT and FQNNGV. CDR3 size: 14 residues. Unmatched junction bases numbered 9, after V lost 5 bases and J lost 6 bases. This CDR3 is CASSEIRGRSEQYF. The CDR3, as DNA: TGTGCCAGCAGCGAAATCAGGGGGCGCTCCGAGCAGTACTTC.

The V and J genes are TRBV5-1 and TRBJ2-7; D is undetermined. Trimming removed 8 bases from V and 0 bases from J, with 12 bases in between. This CDR3 is built from 13 residues. From germline, CDR1 is SGHRS and CDR2 YFSETQ. The CDR3 region is CARALRPSYEQYF. The CDR3 coding sequence is TGCGCCAGGGCCTTACGGCCCTCCTACGAGCAGTACTTC.

Here the CDR3 reads CASSLSSGGSYNEQFF. For the CDR3, the DNA is TGTGCCAGCAGTTTATCGAGCGGGGGCTCCTACAATGAGCAGTTCTTC. The rearrangement links TRBV27 to TRBJ2-1, with 8 bases fitting TRBD2. The V and J ends lost 0 bases and 0 bases, in that order; junction bases with no gene match: 1. In germline, CDR1 is MNHEY, CDR2 SMNVEV (reference sequence). The CDR3 is made up of 16 amino acids.

The chain is built from TRBV7-2 and TRBJ2-2; possibly TRBD2 for D (6 bases). The CDR3 extends over 18 amino acids. The V end lost 1 base, the J end lost 2 bases, and 17 bases lay between the germline ends. Germline CDR1 is SGHTA and CDR2 is FQGNSA. This CDR3 is CASSLGLLGSGNTGELFF. The CDR3 coding sequence is TGTGCCAGCAGCTTAGGTCTCCTGGGTAGCGGAAACACCGGGGAGCTGTTTTTT.

The rearrangement joins TRBV5-6 to TRBJ2-3; D unclear. V lost 4 bases and J lost 2, with 11 bases in between. This CDR3 is built from 14 residues. Germline V gene data show CDR1 as SGHDT and CDR2 as YYEEEE. The CDR3 nucleotides are TGTGCCAGCAGCGTAGGATTTGACACAGATACGCAGTATTTT. Its translation: CASSVGFDTDTQYF.

The chain combines TRBV7-9 with TRBJ2-1; D not certain. The germline V gene has CDR1 SEHNR and CDR2 FQNEAQ (reference sequence). There are 14 residues in the CDR3. V lost 2 bases, J lost 3 bases, and 8 bases lay in between. This CDR3 is CASSLMGNYNEQFF. CDR3 DNA: TGTGCCAGCAGCTTAATGGGCAACTACAATGAGCAGTTCTTC.